This T cell receptor beta chain stems from a study of blood T cell repertoires in COVID-19. Those enrolled, adults aged about 18 to 89 years, came from about two dozen US areas. Participants were placed into cohorts based on the clinical history they reported. Recovery meant two consecutive negative NP/OP PCR tests, professional clearance, or resolved symptoms. TCRdb's table, derived via immunoSEQ multiplex PCR, lists solely in-frame clones and lacks some. The sample consists of approximately 350,000 clones, 80% to 85% of them appearing once. The CDR3 contains 14 residues. CDR1 and CDR2 (germline): LGHDT, YNNKEL (reference sequence). Losses at the gene ends were 9 bases for V and 2 bases for J; bases not matched to a gene: 6.

The V call is TRBV3-1 (or the pseudogene TRBV3-2), the J call TRBJ2-2, with 7 bases matching TRBD2. The sequenced material came from PBMCs or T cells enriched from blood (not recorded which). The source of this sequence is a woman aged 45-60 years who had recovered from COVID-19. Here the CDR3 DNA reads TGTGCCAGTATGACTAGCAGCAACACCGGGGAGCTGTTTTTT. Protein sequence: CASMTSSNTGELFF.